Following are 9 T cell receptor beta chains from one sample sequenced in a study of monozygotic twins with inflammatory bowel disease. TCRdb processed the 5' RACE reads again and assigns one entry to each CDR3 protein, with no DNA. This table holds fewer than 550,000 distinct CDR3 sequences. Source material: blood. These receptor sequences come from a human donor with ulcerative colitis or Crohn's disease, or a healthy co-twin of an affected twin (not recorded which).

This sequence joins TRBV7-9 and TRBJ2-7. From germline, CDR1 is SEHNR and CDR2 FQNEAQ (reference sequence). The length of the CDR3 is 14 residues. CDR3 in amino acids: CASSLAGESYEQYF.

The chain employs TRBV12-3 or TRBV12-4 and TRBJ1-6; TCRdb picks TRBD1, but there is no DNA to check that call. The CDR3 contains 13 residues. The CDR3 here is CASTLTGKSPLHF.

The CDR3 loop reads CSAPGQGAPQNGYTF. The chain uses TRBV20-1 and TRBJ1-2; TCRdb proposes TRBD1, but this gene call is untestable without DNA. The CDR3 has 15 residues. Germline values: CDR1 DFQATT, CDR2 SNEGSKA (reference sequence).

The J gene is TRBJ2-1, the V gene TRBV20-1. The germline V gene has CDR1 DFQATT and CDR2 SNEGSKA (reference sequence). CDR3 length equals 12 residues. CDR3 region: CSARVSLNEQFF.

The chain uses TRBV18 and TRBJ2-7. The CDR3 loop spans 13 amino acids. From germline, CDR1 is KGHSH and CDR2 LQKENI. CDR3 in amino acids: CASSPGYSYEQYF. Drawing the rest from reference TRBV18 and TRBJ2-7, the complete variable domain is NAGVMQNPRHLVRRRGQEARLRCSPMKGHSHVYWYRQLPEEGLKFMVYLQKENIIDESGMPKERFSAEFPKEGPSILRIQQVVRGDSAAYFCASSPGYSYEQYFGPGTRLTVT.

V gene TRBV2 combines with J gene TRBJ2-3; TCRdb indicates TRBD2, and absent DNA this call remains unverified. The CDR3 runs to 15 residues. Germline CDR1 is SNHLY and CDR2 is FYNNEI. The CDR3 protein is CASRTGLAAQDTQYF. Supplemented by reference TRBV2 and TRBJ2-3, the full variable domain reads EPEVTQTPSHQVTQMGQEVILRCVPISNHLYFYWYRQILGQKVEFLVSFYNNEISEKSEIFDDQFSVERPDGSNFTLKIRSTKLEDSAMYFCASRTGLAAQDTQYFGPGTRLTVL.

V usage is TRBV7-2 and J usage is TRBJ2-7. CDR3 length: 12 residues. Germline V gene lookup returns CDR1 SGHTA and CDR2 FQGNSA. The CDR3 sequence is CASSLLNYEQYF.

The V call is TRBV30, the J call TRBJ2-3; TCRdb's D call of TRBD1 is untestable without DNA. In germline, CDR1 is GTSNPN, CDR2 SVGIG (reference sequence). CDR3 length equals 15 residues. The CDR3 sequence is CAWSVRGGGTDTQYF.

This chain joins TRBV5-6 and TRBJ1-2; no DNA is available, so the TRBD1 call from TCRdb remains unchecked. Per germline, CDR1 SGHDT and CDR2 YYEEEE. The CDR3 consists of 15 residues. The CDR3 loop reads CASRRTAAPWSGYTF.